The clone carrying this TCR beta chain was detected many times. The data stem from a study of T cells in Graves' hyperthyroidism and ophthalmopathy. The V gene's germline CDR1 is LNHDA and CDR2 SQIVND (reference sequence). V shed 7 bases and J shed 2 bases, with 14 bases lying between them. The CDR3 extends over 15 amino acids. RNA transcripts gave rise to amplified TCR beta CDR3 regions. A first-round RT-PCR of the TCR CDR3 used the HTBI primer set. TCRdb passed the multiplex PCR reads through MiXCR, listing each CDR3 protein once. The table records 500,000 to 750,000 distinct CDR3 sequences, around 42% of them present only once. The study excluded patients with uncontrolled infection, other autoimmune disease, pregnancy or lactation. Diagnosis relied on clinical symptoms, serum thyroxine and TRAb, thyroid ultrasound and orbital computed tomography.

This receptor was obtained from a woman between 18 and 30 years old with Graves' hyperthyroidism. This chain joins TRBV19 and TRBJ2-2; TRBD1 is a possible D gene (6 bases). The specimen was peripheral blood or thyroid tissue (not recorded which). The CDR3 reads CASIQDRFNTGELFF. CDR3 in DNA: TGTGCCAGTATCCAGGACAGATTCAACACCGGGGAGCTGTTTTTT.